The 11 T cell receptor beta chains in this list originate from one sample, sequenced in a study of blood T cell repertoires in COVID-19. Libraries were prepared by immunoSEQ multiplex PCR; TCRdb keeps only in-frame clonotypes and omits some of them. Of about 200,000 clones in the sample, approximately 90% were seen once. Sequenced input: peripheral blood. Receptor source: a man between 50 and 59 years old with COVID-19, enrolled during active disease.

V usage is TRBV6-5 and J usage is TRBJ1-1; TRBD1 matches at 9 bases. Trimming took 6 bases from V and 5 from J; bases not matched to a gene: 4. CDR1 MNHEY and CDR2 SVGAGI come from the germline V gene. The CDR3 extends over 13 amino acids. This CDR3 is CASSIDRGTEAFF. CDR3 coding DNA: TGTGCCAGCAGCATAGACAGGGGGACTGAAGCTTTCTTT.

The chain couples TRBV28 to TRBJ2-2; TRBD1 matches 7 bases. With V trimmed by 6 bases and J by 1 base, 8 bases remained unmatched. CDR1 is MDHEN, CDR2 SYDVKM, per germline. CDR3 length: 16 residues. CDR3 DNA: TGTGCCAGCAGCTCCCCAGGGACAGAGAACACCGGGGAGCTGTTTTTT. Translating it yields CASSSPGTENTGELFF.

The chain uses TRBV5-8 and TRBJ2-1; 7 positions match TRBD1. Germline values: CDR1 SGHTS, CDR2 YDEGEE. The CDR3 is made up of 17 amino acids. V lost 4 bases and J lost 0; bases outside the gene matches: 10. CDR3 nucleotides: TGTGCCAGCAGCGTATACAGGGGTGATAGCTCCTACAATGAGCAGTTCTTC. Encoded protein: CASSVYRGDSSYNEQFF.

The CDR3 loop is CASSTWGSGIGELFF. The CDR3 nucleotides are TGCGCCAGCAGCACCTGGGGTAGCGGAATCGGGGAGCTGTTTTTT. The chain employs TRBV5-1 and TRBJ2-2, with D possibly matching TRBD2 (6 bases). Germline V gene sequence: CDR1 SGHRS, CDR2 YFSETQ. There are 15 residues in the CDR3. The V and J ends lost 4 bases and 7 bases respectively, with 17 bases between them.

Only a few counts were recorded for this clone. This chain links TRBV27 with TRBJ2-7, with TRBD1 matching over 8 bases. The CDR3 has 14 amino acids. The ends lost 6 bases at V and 6 bases at J; junction bases unmatched: 10. Germline CDR1 and CDR2: MNHEY and SMNVEV (reference sequence). The CDR3 reads CASSPRAGGSEQYF. In nucleotides, the CDR3 is TGTGCCAGCAGCCCCCGGGCAGGGGGCAGCGAGCAGTACTTC.

The V call is TRBV11-2, the J call TRBJ1-3; weak D call: TRBD1 (5 bases). Germline V CDR1 and CDR2: SGHAT, FQNNGV. V gave up 5 bases and J gave up 3 bases, with 14 bases separating them. The length of the CDR3 is 15 residues. CDR3 bases: TGTGCCAGCAGCCTTCGGGGGGTTGATGGAAACACCATATATTTT. Residues: CASSLRGVDGNTIYF.

On this clone itself: This may be a read error: a much more frequent sequence differs by one nucleotide. V gene TRBV3-1 (or the pseudogene TRBV3-2) combines with J gene TRBJ2-2; 7 bases line up with TRBD2. Germline loops: CDR1 LGHDT, CDR2 YNNKEL (reference sequence). There are 14 residues in the CDR3. Trimming cost V 5 bases and J 5 bases; bases outside gene matches: 5. The CDR3 reads CASSNGGKTGELFF. In DNA form, the CDR3 reads TGTGCCAGCAGCAACGGGGGGAAAACCGGGGAGCTGTTTTTT.

V usage is TRBV7-2 and J usage is TRBJ1-2, with 7 bases fitting TRBD1. The CDR3 is 15 residues long. From germline, CDR1 is SGHTA and CDR2 FQGNSA. Unmatched junction bases numbered 10, after V lost 5 bases and J lost 4 bases. CDR3 nucleotides: TGTGCCAGCAGCCCTCAACAGGGGAGCGGCTATGGCTACACCTTC. It specifies CASSPQQGSGYGYTF.

This clone was seen only once. The rearrangement uses TRBV10-3 and TRBJ2-1, with 11 bases that match TRBD2. V lost 0 bases, J lost 6 bases, and 10 bases stayed unmatched. Germline CDR1 ENHRY, CDR2 SYGVKD. The CDR3 contains 18 residues. The CDR3 region is CAISESTFGLAGGNEQFF. DNA of the CDR3: TGTGCCATCAGTGAGTCAACGTTCGGACTAGCGGGCGGCAATGAGCAGTTCTTC.

This clone was found once. The J gene is TRBJ2-1, the V gene TRBV30, with TRBD1 matching 9 bases. The CDR3 contains 13 residues. Germline V lookup: CDR1 GTSNPN, CDR2 SVGIG (reference sequence). V was pared by 0 bases and J by 9 bases, with 3 bases of the junction left unmatched. The DNA of the CDR3 is TGTGCCTGGAGTGTACAGGGGGCGCTTGAGCAGTTCTTC. This gives the protein CAWSVQGALEQFF.

This clone was counted a single time. The chain joins TRBV7-2 to TRBJ1-2, with 7 bases fitting TRBD1. Germline V CDR1 and CDR2: SGHTA, FQGNSA. V shed 3 bases and J 3 bases; nucleotides not matched to a gene: 10. The CDR3 is made up of 16 amino acids. The CDR3 region has the DNA TGTGCCAGCAGCTTGGGACAGCGAATCCTTGACTATGGCTACACCTTC. This codes for CASSLGQRILDYGYTF.